These T cell receptor beta chains were read from a single sample in a study of long-term antiretroviral therapy in people with HIV. Sequencing used immunoSEQ multiplex PCR; TCRdb keeps in-frame clones, though not all of them. The sample has tens of thousands of clones; under 85% are singletons. The material was unsorted PBMCs, obtained 3 years after starting antiretroviral therapy. The source of these receptors is a man aged 50 or older with HIV. Each CDR3 is given with its conserved first and last residue. D genes are given only for firm matches. Rows give clone size only sometimes, using once, few, many, or a class for an expanded clone.

v_call	clone_size	j_call	d_call	cdr3_nt	cdr3_aa
TRBV11-2	NA	TRBJ2-5	NA	TGTGCCAGCAGCTCCCTAAGGGTTCTAGAGACCCAGTACTTC	CASSSLRVLETQYF
TRBV5-1	few	TRBJ2-1	TRBD2	TGCGCCAGCAGCCCGATGGCTAGCGGGAGAGCTGGTGAGCAGTTCTTC	CASSPMASGRAGEQFF
TRBV19	NA	TRBJ1-6	TRBD1	TGTGCCAGTAGTATGGGGACAGGCTATAATTCACCCCTCCACTTT	CASSMGTGYNSPLHF
TRBV19	NA	TRBJ1-5	TRBD1	TGTGCCAGTAGTAGCGGACAGGGGGGCAATCAGCCCCAGCATTTT	CASSSGQGGNQPQHF
TRBV19	NA	TRBJ1-1	NA	TGTGCCAGTAGGCGGGGCAGCGAAGCTTTCTTT	CASRRGSEAFF
TRBV19	NA	TRBJ2-6	NA	TGTGCCAGTAGCCAACTGAGGGCCAACGTCCTGACTTTC	CASSQLRANVLTF
TRBV18	NA	TRBJ1-2	TRBD1	TGTGCCAGCTTCCCCGGGACAGGGGACTATGGCTACACCTTC	CASFPGTGDYGYTF
TRBV19	NA	TRBJ2-3	NA	TGTGCCAGTAGTATGGCGGGTAGTGGGGCGGGGAGCACAGATACGCAGTATTTT	CASSMAGSGAGSTDTQYF
TRBV5-1	few	TRBJ1-2	NA	TGCGCCAGCAGACCAACGACAGACAACTATGGCTACACCTTC	CASRPTTDNYGYTF
TRBV7-9	NA	TRBJ2-5	TRBD2	TGTGCCAGCAGCTTAGGAAGCGGGGGGGCCGCGGAGACCCAGTACTTC	CASSLGSGGAAETQYF
TRBV5-1	NA	TRBJ2-7	NA	TGCGCCAGCAGCTTGGAGGCTCAATACTACGAGCAGTACTTC	CASSLEAQYYEQYF
TRBV2	NA	TRBJ2-5	TRBD1	TGTGCCAGCAGCACTGAGGGACAGGGGTATTGGACCCAGTACTTC	CASSTEGQGYWTQYF
TRBV30	NA	TRBJ1-2	NA	TGTGCCTGGAGTTGGGGCATAGACTATGGCTACACCTTC	CAWSWGIDYGYTF